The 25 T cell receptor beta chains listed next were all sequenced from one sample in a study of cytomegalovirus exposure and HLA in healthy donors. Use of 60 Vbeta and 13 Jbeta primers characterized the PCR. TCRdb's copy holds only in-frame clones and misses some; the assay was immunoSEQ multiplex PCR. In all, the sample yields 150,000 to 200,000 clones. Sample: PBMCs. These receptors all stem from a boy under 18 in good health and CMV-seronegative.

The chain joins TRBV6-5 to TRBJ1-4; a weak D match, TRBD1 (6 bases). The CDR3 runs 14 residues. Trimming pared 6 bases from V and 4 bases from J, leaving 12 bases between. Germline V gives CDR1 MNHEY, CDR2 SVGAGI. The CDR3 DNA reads TGTGCCAGCAGGGGGGGGCAGGTTAATGAAAAACTGTTTTTT. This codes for CASRGGQVNEKLFF.

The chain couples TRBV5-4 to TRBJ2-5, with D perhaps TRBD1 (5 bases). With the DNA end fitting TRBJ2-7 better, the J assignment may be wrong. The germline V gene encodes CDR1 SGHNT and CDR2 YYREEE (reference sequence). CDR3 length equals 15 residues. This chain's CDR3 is CASSPTGSRNYEQYF. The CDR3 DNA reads TGTGCCAGCAGCCCCACAGGCTCCAGGAACTACGAGCAGTACTTC.

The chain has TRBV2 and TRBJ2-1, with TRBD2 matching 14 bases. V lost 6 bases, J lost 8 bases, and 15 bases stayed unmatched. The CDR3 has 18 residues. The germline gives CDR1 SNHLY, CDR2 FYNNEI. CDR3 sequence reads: CASRASTSGGAGVDEQFF. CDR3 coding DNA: TGTGCCAGCAGGGCCTCGACTAGCGGGGGGGCCGGTGTTGATGAGCAGTTCTTC. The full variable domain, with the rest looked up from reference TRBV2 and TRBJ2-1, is EPEVTQTPSHQVTQMGQEVILRCVPISNHLYFYWYRQILGQKVEFLVSFYNNEISEKSEIFDDQFSVERPDGSNFTLKIRSTKLEDSAMYFCASRASTSGGAGVDEQFFGPGTRLTVL.

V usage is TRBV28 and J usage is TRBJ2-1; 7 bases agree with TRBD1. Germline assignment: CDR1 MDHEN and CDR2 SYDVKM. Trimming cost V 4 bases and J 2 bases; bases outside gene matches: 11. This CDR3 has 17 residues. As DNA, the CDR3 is TGTGCCAGCAGTTCGGTTGCCGGACAGGCGACCTACAATGAGCAGTTCTTC. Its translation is CASSSVAGQATYNEQFF.

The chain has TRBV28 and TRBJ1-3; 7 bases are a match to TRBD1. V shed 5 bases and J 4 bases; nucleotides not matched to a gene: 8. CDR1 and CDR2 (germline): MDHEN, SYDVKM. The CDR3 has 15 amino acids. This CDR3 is CASSPGTEEGNTIYF. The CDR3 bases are TGTGCCAGCAGTCCCGGGACAGAGGAAGGAAACACCATATATTTT.

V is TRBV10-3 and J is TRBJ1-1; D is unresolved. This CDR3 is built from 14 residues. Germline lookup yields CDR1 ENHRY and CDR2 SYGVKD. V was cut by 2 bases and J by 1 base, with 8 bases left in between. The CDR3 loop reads CAISEEVRNTEAFF. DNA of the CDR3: TGTGCCATCAGTGAGGAGGTTAGGAACACTGAAGCTTTCTTT.

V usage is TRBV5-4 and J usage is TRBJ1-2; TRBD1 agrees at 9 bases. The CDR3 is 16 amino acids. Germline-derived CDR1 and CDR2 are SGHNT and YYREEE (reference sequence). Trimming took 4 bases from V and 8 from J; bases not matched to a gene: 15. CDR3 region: CASSKPPGQGLEGYTF. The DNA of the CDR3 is TGTGCCAGCAGCAAGCCTCCGGGACAGGGATTAGAAGGCTACACCTTC.

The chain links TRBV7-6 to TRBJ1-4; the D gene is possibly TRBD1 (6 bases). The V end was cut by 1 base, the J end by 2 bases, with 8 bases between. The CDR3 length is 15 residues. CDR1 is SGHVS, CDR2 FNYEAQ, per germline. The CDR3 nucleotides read TGTGCCAGCAGCTTAGGCCAGGGGACTAATGAAAAACTGTTTTTT. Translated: CASSLGQGTNEKLFF.

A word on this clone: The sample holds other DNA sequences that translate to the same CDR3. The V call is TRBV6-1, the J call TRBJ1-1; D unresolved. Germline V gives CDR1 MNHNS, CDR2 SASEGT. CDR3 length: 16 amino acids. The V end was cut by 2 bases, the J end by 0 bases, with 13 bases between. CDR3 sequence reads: CASSENFGSLNTEAFF. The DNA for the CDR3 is TGTGCCAGCAGTGAAAATTTTGGGAGTTTGAACACTGAAGCTTTCTTT.

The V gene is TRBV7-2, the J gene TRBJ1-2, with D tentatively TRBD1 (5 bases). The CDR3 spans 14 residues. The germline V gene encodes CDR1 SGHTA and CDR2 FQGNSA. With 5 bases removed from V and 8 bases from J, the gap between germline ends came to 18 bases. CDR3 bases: TGTGCCAGCAGCAGCGGGACTGAGGGCTTAGGCTACACCTTC. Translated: CASSSGTEGLGYTF.

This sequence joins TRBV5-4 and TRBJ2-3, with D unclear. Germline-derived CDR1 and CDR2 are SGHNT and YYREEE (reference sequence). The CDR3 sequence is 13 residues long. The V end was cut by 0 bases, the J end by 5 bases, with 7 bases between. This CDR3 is CASSLEIVDTQYF. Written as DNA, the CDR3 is TGTGCCAGCAGCTTGGAAATAGTAGATACGCAGTATTTT.

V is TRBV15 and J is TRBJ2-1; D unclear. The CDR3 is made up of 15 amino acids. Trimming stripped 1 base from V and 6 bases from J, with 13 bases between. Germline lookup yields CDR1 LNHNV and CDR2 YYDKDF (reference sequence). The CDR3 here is CATSRVVVLGNEQFF. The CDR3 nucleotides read TGTGCCACCAGCAGAGTAGTAGTTCTAGGCAATGAGCAGTTCTTC.

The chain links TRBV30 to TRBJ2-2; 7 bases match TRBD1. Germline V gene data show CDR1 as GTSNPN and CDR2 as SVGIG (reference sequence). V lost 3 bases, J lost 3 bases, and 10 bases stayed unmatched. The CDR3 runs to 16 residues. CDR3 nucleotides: TGTGCCTGGAGCGCCCTTCGGGACAGATACACCGGGGAGCTGTTTTTT. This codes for CAWSALRDRYTGELFF.

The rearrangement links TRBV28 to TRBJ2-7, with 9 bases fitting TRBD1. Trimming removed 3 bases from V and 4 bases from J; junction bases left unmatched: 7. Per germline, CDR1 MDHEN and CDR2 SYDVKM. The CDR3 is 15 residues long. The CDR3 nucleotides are TGTGCCAGCAGTTTCTCCGGGACAGGGAGGTACGAGCAGTACTTC. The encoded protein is CASSFSGTGRYEQYF.

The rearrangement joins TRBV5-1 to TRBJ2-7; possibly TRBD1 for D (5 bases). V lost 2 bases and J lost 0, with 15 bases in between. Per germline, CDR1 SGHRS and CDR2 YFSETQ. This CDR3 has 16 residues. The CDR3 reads CASSLPDSSLSYEQYF. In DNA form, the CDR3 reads TGCGCCAGCAGCTTACCTGACAGTTCCCTCTCCTACGAGCAGTACTTC.

The DNA for the CDR3 is TGTGCCAGCAGCTTTGGCGGGCTAACCTACGAGCAGTACTTC. This codes for CASSFGGLTYEQYF. This chain joins TRBV7-2 and TRBJ2-5; possibly TRBD2 for D (5 bases). TRBJ2-7 explains the end of the DNA better; the J call may be wrong. The CDR3 runs to 14 residues. Germline CDR1 is SGHTA and CDR2 is FQGNSA.

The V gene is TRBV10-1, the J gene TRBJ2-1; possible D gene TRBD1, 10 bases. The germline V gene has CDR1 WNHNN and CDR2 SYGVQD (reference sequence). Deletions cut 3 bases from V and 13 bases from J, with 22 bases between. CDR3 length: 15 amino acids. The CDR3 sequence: CASSEDRGRGGLQFF. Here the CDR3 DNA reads TGCGCCAGCAGTGAAGACAGGGGGCGGGGGGGACTTCAGTTCTTC.

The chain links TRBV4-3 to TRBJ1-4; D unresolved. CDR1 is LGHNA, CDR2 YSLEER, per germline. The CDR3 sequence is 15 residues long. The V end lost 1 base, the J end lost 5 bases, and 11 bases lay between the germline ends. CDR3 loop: CASSQVARQNEKLFF. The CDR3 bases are TGCGCCAGCAGCCAAGTCGCCAGGCAGAATGAAAAACTGTTTTTT.

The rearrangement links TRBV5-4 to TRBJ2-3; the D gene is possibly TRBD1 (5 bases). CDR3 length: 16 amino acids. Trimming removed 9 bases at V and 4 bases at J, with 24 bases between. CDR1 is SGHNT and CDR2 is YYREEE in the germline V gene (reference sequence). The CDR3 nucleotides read TGTGCCACCATGGGTACCAAGGAAGGGGAAGCAGATACGCAGTATTTT. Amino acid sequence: CATMGTKEGEADTQYF. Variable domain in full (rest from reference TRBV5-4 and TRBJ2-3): ETGVTQSPTHLIKTRGQQVTLRCSSQSGHNTVSWYQQALGQGPQFIFQYYREEENGRGNFPPRFSGLQFPNYSSELNVNALELDDSALYLCATMGTKEGEADTQYFGPGTRLTVL.

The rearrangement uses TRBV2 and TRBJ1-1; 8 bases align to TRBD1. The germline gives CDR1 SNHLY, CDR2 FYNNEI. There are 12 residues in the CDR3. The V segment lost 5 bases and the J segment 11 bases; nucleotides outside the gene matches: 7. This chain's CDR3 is CASSHRGERAFF. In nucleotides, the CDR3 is TGTGCCAGCAGTCACAGGGGGGAAAGGGCTTTCTTT.

The chain's CDR3 is CASSMTFMNTEAFF. The CDR3 region has the DNA TGTGCCAGTAGTATGACATTCATGAACACTGAAGCTTTCTTT. The genes are TRBV19 and TRBJ1-1; the D is unclear. The germline V gene has CDR1 LNHDA and CDR2 SQIVND (reference sequence). This CDR3 contains 14 residues. V was pared by 3 bases and J by 0 bases, with 8 bases between. Complete variable domain (other parts from reference TRBV19 and TRBJ1-1): DGGITQSPKYLFRKEGQNVTLSCEQNLNHDAMYWYRQDPGQGLRLIYYSQIVNDFQKGDIAEGYSVSREKKESFPLTVTSAQKNPTAFYLCASSMTFMNTEAFFGQGTRLTVV.

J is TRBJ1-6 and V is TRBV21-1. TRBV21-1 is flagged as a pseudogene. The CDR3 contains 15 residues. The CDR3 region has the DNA TGTGCCAGCAGCTCCCGTTCCCTCCTTAATTCACCCCTCCACTTT. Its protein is CASSSRSLLNSPLHF.

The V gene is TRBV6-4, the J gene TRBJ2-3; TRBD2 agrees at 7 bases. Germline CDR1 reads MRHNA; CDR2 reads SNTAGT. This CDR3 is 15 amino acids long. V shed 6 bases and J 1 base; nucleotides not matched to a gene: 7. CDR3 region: CASSVSGDGTDTQYF. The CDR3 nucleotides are TGTGCCAGCAGCGTCAGCGGGGACGGCACAGATACGCAGTATTTT.

Written as DNA, the CDR3 is TGCGCCAGCAGCCAAGTACCCAGGGCGCCCTCTGGAAACACCATATATTTT. Its translation: CASSQVPRAPSGNTIYF. V and J are TRBV4-1 and TRBJ1-3; perhaps TRBD1 as D (5 bases). The V gene lost 1 base and the J gene lost 0 bases, with 13 bases spanning the gap. The CDR3 contains 17 residues. Germline lookup yields CDR1 MGHRA and CDR2 YSYEKL.

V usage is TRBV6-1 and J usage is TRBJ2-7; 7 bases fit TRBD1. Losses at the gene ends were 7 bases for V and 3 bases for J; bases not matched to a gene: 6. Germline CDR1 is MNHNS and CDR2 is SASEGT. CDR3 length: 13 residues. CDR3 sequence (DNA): TGTGCCAGCACCTGGGACAGAGACTACGAGCAGTACTTC. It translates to CASTWDRDYEQYF.